This TCR beta chain was obtained from a study of T cells in Graves' hyperthyroidism and ophthalmopathy. Study conclusions and caveats: Blood also carried most thyroid clonotypes expanded above 0.001.

There are many counts of this clonotype. The antigen remains unidentified. The CDR3 extends over 15 amino acids. The germline V gene encodes CDR1 SGHKS and CDR2 YYEKEE (reference sequence). With 4 bases clipped from V and 5 bases from J, the junction kept 6 bases outside the gene matches. RNA transcripts provided the source from which TCR beta CDR3 regions were amplified. The primer set for the first-round RT-PCR of the TCR CDR3 was HTBI. TCRdb processed the multiplex PCR reads anew with MiXCR; each CDR3 protein has one entry. In the table there are about 52,000 distinct CDR3 sequences, less than 50% of which are singletons. Exclusion of patients followed from uncontrolled infection, other autoimmune disease, pregnancy or lactation.

The chain recombines TRBV5-5 with TRBJ2-5, with 12 positions matching TRBD2. Specimen: blood. This clonotype was obtained from a woman between 50 and 59 years old with Graves' ophthalmopathy. CDR3: CASSLRLAGVETQYF. The CDR3 nucleotides read TGTGCCAGCAGCCTCCGACTAGCGGGAGTGGAGACCCAGTACTTC.